This TCR beta chain was sequenced during a study of blood T cell repertoires in COVID-19. Overall study context: Donors in the United States, Italy and Spain gave samples during acute or convalescent COVID-19. The cDNA or gDNA used as material had been derived from T cells, B-cell-depleted T cells, or PBMCs.

Methods used by the authors: Nucleated cell counts were estimated from reference gene primer amplification. Profiling relied on immunoSEQ multiplex PCR, and the TCRdb table lists in-frame clones only, not all of them. That table gives V, J and clone size, and the DNA gave D and trimming. Of around 79,000 clones in the sample, around 88% are singletons; the top ten hold approximately 14%. V dropped 7 bases and J dropped 5 bases, with 18 bases sitting between them. The CDR3 spans 14 residues. Germline loops: CDR1 MDHEN, CDR2 SYDVKM. This clone was counted a single time. The V gene is TRBV28, the J gene TRBJ2-7; D perhaps matches TRBD1 (6 bases). This sequence was found in a man between 65 and 79 years old with active or convalescent COVID-19. The sample comprised peripheral blood. The CDR3 region is CASISPHRAHEQYF. CDR3 nucleotide sequence: TGTGCCAGCATCTCTCCCCACAGGGCCCACGAGCAGTACTTC.